The rows below give T cell receptor beta chains drawn from one sample of a study of cytotoxic CD8 clonotypes in ibrutinib-treated CLL. This table comes from immunoSEQ multiplex PCR, and its TCRdb copy is limited to in-frame clones, with some not included. The table lists fewer than 150,000 clones, around four fifths of them singletons, with roughly 3.3% in the top ten. The sample in question was PBMCs, obtained after 24 months of ibrutinib treatment. These receptors were taken from a human donor with chronic lymphocytic leukemia. Each CDR3 is given with its conserved first and last residue. A D gene is named only where the DNA matches it firmly. Size values are once, few and many counts, or a class for expanded clones, and some rows have none.

.	.	TRBJ2-1	15	TRBV6-1	TGTGCCAGCAGTGAAAATTGGGGTGCCGGCAATGAGCAGTTCTTC	CASSENWGAGNEQFF
.	.	TRBJ1-1	12	TRBV6-5	TGTGCCAGCAGTTACTCGAGCACTGAAGCTTTCTTT	CASSYSSTEAFF
.	.	TRBJ2-7	12	TRBV6-1	TGTGCCAGCAGTGAAGTTGGGATACGGCAGTACTTC	CASSEVGIRQYF
.	TRBD1	TRBJ1-3	18	TRBV7-2	TGTGCCAGCAGCCTGGGCGGGACAGGGGGGAGCTCTGGAAACACCATATATTTT	CASSLGGTGGSSGNTIYF
.	TRBD1	TRBJ1-1	16	TRBV10-3	TGTGCCATCAGTGAGTCAGGGGGCGGAATGAACACTGAAGCTTTCTTT	CAISESGGGMNTEAFF
.	.	TRBJ1-1	16	TRBV7-9	TGTGCCAGCAGCTTATGGACCGGCCGCCGGGGGGTTGTAGCTTTCTTT	CASSLWTGRRGVVAFF
.	TRBD2	TRBJ2-5	15	TRBV19	TGTGCCAGTAGTAGGACTAGCGGGGGTCTTGAGACCCAGTACTTC	CASSRTSGGLETQYF
.	TRBD1	TRBJ1-6	15	TRBV16	TGTGCCAGCAGCCAGGGGGGGACAGGGGTTTCACCCCTCCACTTT	CASSQGGTGVSPLHF
.	.	TRBJ2-3	15	TRBV6-5	TGTGCCAGCAGTTACAACCAGGACAGCACAGATACGCAGTATTTT	CASSYNQDSTDTQYF
.	.	TRBJ1-2	13	TRBV5-1	TGCGCCAGCAGAGCGGGCAGAAACTATGGCTACACCTTC	CASRAGRNYGYTF
.	TRBD1	TRBJ2-3	15	TRBV7-3	TGTGCCAGCAGTCCGACGGGACAGGGGATAGATACGCAGTATTTT	CASSPTGQGIDTQYF
.	.	TRBJ2-3	16	TRBV15	TGTGCCACCAGCAGAGATGCTGTGGTGGGCACAGATACGCAGTATTTT	CATSRDAVVGTDTQYF
.	.	TRBJ1-1	14	TRBV19	TGTGCCAGTAGTATCGTCCGTAGCGGCACTGAAGCTTTCTTT	CASSIVRSGTEAFF
.	.	TRBJ2-7	16	TRBV28	TGTGCCAGCAGTCCCCCGGGGACCCCCAGGGACTACGAGCAGTACTTC	CASSPPGTPRDYEQYF
.	TRBD1	TRBJ2-1	13	TRBV7-3	TGTGCCAGCAGCTTACAGGGGGTTAATGAGCAGTTCTTC	CASSLQGVNEQFF
.	.	TRBJ1-2	12	TRBV7-9	TGTGCCAGCAGCGCGCGTGACTATGGCTACACCTTC	CASSARDYGYTF
.	.	TRBJ1-2	14	TRBV9	TGTGCCAGCAGCCCCCAAGGACGGAAGTATGGCTACACCTTC	CASSPQGRKYGYTF
.	.	TRBJ1-6	15	TRBV27	TGTGCCAGCAGTTTTCGGGGCTCCTATAATTCACCCCTCCACTTT	CASSFRGSYNSPLHF
few	.	TRBJ1-4	14	TRBV10-3	TGTGCCATCAGTGAACACGAGAAGGGGGAAAAACTGTTTTTT	CAISEHEKGEKLFF